This T cell receptor (beta chain) was found in a study of blood T cell repertoires in COVID-19. About the research overall: COVID-19 samples collected from the United States, Italy and Spain covered acute and convalescent phases.

Sequencing used immunoSEQ multiplex PCR; TCRdb keeps in-frame clones, though not all of them. The sample contains tens of thousands of clones, 88% of which appear only once. Germline lookup yields CDR1 SSHAT and CDR2 FNYEAQ (reference sequence). CDR3 length equals 16 residues. About this clone: One end of the junction fails to match germline, which may point to a read error.

The chain uses TRBV7-7 and TRBJ2-2; 11 bases fit TRBD1. Sequencing input: peripheral blood. The receptor was isolated from a human donor with active COVID-19. The donor label of this sample is uncertain. CDR3 DNA sequence: TGTGCTAGCAGCTTAGCGCGGGACAGGGGGACCGGGGAGCTGTTTTTT. Amino acid sequence: CASSLARDRGTGELFF.